This T cell receptor (beta chain) was identified in a study of T cell changes during pregnancy in multiple sclerosis. The trim removed 6 bases at V and 6 bases at J, leaving 4 bases unmatched. This CDR3 has 15 residues. Per the germline V gene, CDR1 is MDHEN and CDR2 is SYDVKM. Only in-frame clones appear in the TCRdb table, and some are missing; sequencing was by immunoSEQ multiplex PCR. This table has around 26,000 clones, 75% to 90% appearing once. The chain has TRBV28 and TRBJ2-1, with TRBD2 matching over 14 bases. This clonotype originated in a female donor in good health, enrolled as a control in a pregnancy study. This specimen consisted of CD4+ T cells from peripheral blood mononuclear cells, obtained in the first trimester of pregnancy. The CDR3 sequence is CASSPGTSGSNEQFF. In DNA, the CDR3 is TGTGCCAGCAGCCCCGGGACTAGCGGGAGCAATGAGCAGTTCTTC.